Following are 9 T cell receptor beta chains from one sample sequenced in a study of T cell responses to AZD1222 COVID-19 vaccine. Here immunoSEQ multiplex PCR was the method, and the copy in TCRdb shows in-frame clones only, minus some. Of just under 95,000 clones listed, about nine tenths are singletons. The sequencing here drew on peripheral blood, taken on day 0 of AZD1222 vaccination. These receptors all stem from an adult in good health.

The CDR3 sequence is CSVEPQGGTGELFF. The DNA of the CDR3 is TGCAGCGTTGAACCACAGGGCGGCACCGGGGAGCTGTTTTTT. The chain is built from TRBV29-1 and TRBJ2-2, with D possibly matching TRBD1 (6 bases). Germline V lookup: CDR1 SQVTM, CDR2 ANQGSEA. This CDR3 comprises 14 residues. V was pared by 2 bases and J by 4 bases, with 11 bases between.

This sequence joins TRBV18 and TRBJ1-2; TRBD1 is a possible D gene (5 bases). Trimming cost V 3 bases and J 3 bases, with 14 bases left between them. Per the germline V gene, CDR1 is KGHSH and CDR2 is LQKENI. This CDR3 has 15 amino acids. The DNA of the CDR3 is TGTGCCAGCTCACCGATTCGGGACGGCGACTATGGCTACACCTTC. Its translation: CASSPIRDGDYGYTF.

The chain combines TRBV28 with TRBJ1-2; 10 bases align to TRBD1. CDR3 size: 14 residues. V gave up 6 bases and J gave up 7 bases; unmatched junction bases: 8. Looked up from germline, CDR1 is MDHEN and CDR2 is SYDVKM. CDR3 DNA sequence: TGTGCCAGCAGGGGGACAGGGGAAGGCGTTGGCTACACCTTC. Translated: CASRGTGEGVGYTF.

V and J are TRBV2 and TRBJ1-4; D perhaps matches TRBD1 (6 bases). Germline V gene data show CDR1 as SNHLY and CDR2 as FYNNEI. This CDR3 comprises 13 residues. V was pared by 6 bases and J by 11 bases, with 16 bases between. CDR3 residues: CASRGTLGGKLFF. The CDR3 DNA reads TGTGCCAGCAGGGGGACGTTAGGGGGGAAACTGTTTTTT.

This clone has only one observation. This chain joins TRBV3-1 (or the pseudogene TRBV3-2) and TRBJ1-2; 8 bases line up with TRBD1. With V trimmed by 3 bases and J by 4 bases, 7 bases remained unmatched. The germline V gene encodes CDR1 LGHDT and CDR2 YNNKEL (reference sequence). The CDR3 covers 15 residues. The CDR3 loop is CASSQNRGIGYGYTF. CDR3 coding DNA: TGTGCCAGCAGCCAGAACAGGGGGATTGGCTATGGCTACACCTTC.

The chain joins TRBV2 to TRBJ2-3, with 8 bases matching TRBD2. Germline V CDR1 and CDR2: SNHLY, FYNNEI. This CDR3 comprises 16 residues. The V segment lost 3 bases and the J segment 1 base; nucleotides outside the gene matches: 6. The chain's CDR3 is CASSDNGRVRTDTQYF. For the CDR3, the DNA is TGTGCCAGCAGTGATAACGGGAGGGTTCGCACAGATACGCAGTATTTT. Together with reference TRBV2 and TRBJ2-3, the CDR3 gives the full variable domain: EPEVTQTPSHQVTQMGQEVILRCVPISNHLYFYWYRQILGQKVEFLVSFYNNEISEKSEIFDDQFSVERPDGSNFTLKIRSTKLEDSAMYFCASSDNGRVRTDTQYFGPGTRLTVL.

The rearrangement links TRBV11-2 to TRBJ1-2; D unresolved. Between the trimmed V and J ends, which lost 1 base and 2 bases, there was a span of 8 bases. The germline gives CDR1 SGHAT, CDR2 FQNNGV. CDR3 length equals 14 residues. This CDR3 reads CASSLGGGNYGYTF. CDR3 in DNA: TGTGCCAGCAGCTTAGGTGGAGGGAACTATGGCTACACCTTC.

The CDR3 coding sequence is TGTGCCAGCAGCGTCGGAGCGGGAGGACGGAGAGAGACCCAGTACTTC. It encodes CASSVGAGGRRETQYF. V usage is TRBV5-5 and J usage is TRBJ2-5; 9 bases line up with TRBD2. The germline V gene encodes CDR1 SGHKS and CDR2 YYEKEE (reference sequence). This CDR3 is built from 16 residues. The junction had 11 bases not matched to a gene; V was cut back by 4 bases and J by 4 bases.

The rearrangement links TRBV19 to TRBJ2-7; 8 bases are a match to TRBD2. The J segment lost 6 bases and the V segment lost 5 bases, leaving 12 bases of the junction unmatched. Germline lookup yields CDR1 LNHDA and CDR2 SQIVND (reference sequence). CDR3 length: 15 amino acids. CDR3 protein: CASSVTSGLPGEQYF. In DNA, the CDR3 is TGTGCCAGTAGTGTTACTAGCGGCCTGCCGGGCGAGCAGTACTTC.